The rows below give T cell receptor beta chains drawn from one sample of a study of long-term antiretroviral therapy in people with HIV. The table came from immunoSEQ multiplex PCR; TCRdb's copy has only in-frame clones and leaves some out. This sample carries about 27,000 clones, roughly 85% of them seen once, and the ten largest clones take 8% to 10%. The input for sequencing was unsorted PBMCs, taken 2.3 years after starting antiretroviral therapy. The source is a man aged 40-55 years with HIV. Both conserved end residues are part of each CDR3. D genes are given only for firm matches. Clone size appears in some rows only: once, few, many, or a class for an expanded clone.

D: NA; V: TRBV5-6; size: NA; J: TRBJ2-1; DNA: TGTGCCAGCAGCTTCTGGGACAATGAGCAGTTCTTC; CDR3: CASSFWDNEQFF
D: TRBD2; V: TRBV6-6; size: NA; J: TRBJ2-5; DNA: TGTGCCAGCAGTGAGACTAGCGGGGAGACCCAGTACTTC; CDR3: CASSETSGETQYF
D: NA; V: TRBV2; size: NA; J: TRBJ1-1; DNA: TGTGCCATTGGCCTCGGGCAGAACACTGAAGCTTTCTTT; CDR3: CAIGLGQNTEAFF
D: TRBD1; V: TRBV18; size: NA; J: TRBJ2-3; DNA: TGTGCCAGCTCACCACGGAACCGGGACAGGGGGACAGATACGCAGTATTTT; CDR3: CASSPRNRDRGTDTQYF
D: TRBD2; V: TRBV2; size: NA; J: TRBJ2-3; DNA: TGTGCCAGGGAGGGAGATAGCGGGGGGCCCACAGATACGCAGTATTTT; CDR3: CAREGDSGGPTDTQYF
D: NA; V: TRBV2; size: NA; J: TRBJ1-5; DNA: TGTGCCAGCAGTGAAAACCCTCCGGGGACTAGCAATCAGCCCCAGCATTTT; CDR3: CASSENPPGTSNQPQHF
D: TRBD2; V: TRBV5-1; size: NA; J: TRBJ2-1; DNA: TGCGCCAGCAGCGGATCCGGGACTAGCGGGATTCATGAGCAGTTCTTC; CDR3: CASSGSGTSGIHEQFF
D: NA; V: TRBV7-9; size: NA; J: TRBJ1-2; DNA: TGTGCCAGCAGCAACCCGGGGGGGCCCTACTATGGCTACACCTTC; CDR3: CASSNPGGPYYGYTF
D: NA; V: TRBV9; size: NA; J: TRBJ2-1; DNA: TGTGCCAGCAGCGTGGGGGGAGAAGGGTGGGTATTGGGTGAGCAGTTCTTC; CDR3: CASSVGGEGWVLGEQFF
D: NA; V: TRBV9; size: NA; J: TRBJ2-1; DNA: TGTGCCAGCAGCGCCCTCAGCTCCTACAATGAGCAGTTCTTC; CDR3: CASSALSSYNEQFF
D: NA; V: TRBV10-2; size: NA; J: TRBJ1-2; DNA: TGCGCCAGCAGTGAGTTTAGGGGGATTGGCCCTGGCTACACCTTC; CDR3: CASSEFRGIGPGYTF
D: TRBD1; V: TRBV29-1; size: NA; J: TRBJ2-1; DNA: TGCAGCGTTGAGGGACAGGGGGCTGATGAGCAGTTCTTC; CDR3: CSVEGQGADEQFF
D: TRBD1; V: TRBV27; size: NA; J: TRBJ2-7; DNA: TGTGCCAGCAGTTTCGGCACAGGGGGAGGTTACGAGCAGTACTTC; CDR3: CASSFGTGGGYEQYF
D: TRBD1; V: TRBV5-1; size: NA; J: TRBJ2-1; DNA: TGCGCCAGCACCGAATCCGGGACAGTGTACAATGAGCAGTTCTTC; CDR3: CASTESGTVYNEQFF
D: NA; V: TRBV5-4; size: NA; J: TRBJ1-1; DNA: TGTGCCAGCAGCTTGGCCAAAAGGGGCGCTGAAGCTTTCTTT; CDR3: CASSLAKRGAEAFF
D: NA; V: TRBV6-5; size: NA; J: TRBJ2-3; DNA: TGTGCCAGCGGGTGGTCCACAGATACGCAGTATTTT; CDR3: CASGWSTDTQYF
D: NA; V: TRBV7-2; size: NA; J: TRBJ1-3; DNA: TGTGCCAGCAGCTCCGGGACTTACTCTGGAAACACCATATATTTT; CDR3: CASSSGTYSGNTIYF
D: NA; V: TRBV30; size: NA; J: TRBJ1-2; DNA: TGTGCCTGGAGGGCACTTGAGTATGGCTACACCTTC; CDR3: CAWRALEYGYTF
D: NA; V: TRBV20-1; size: few; J: TRBJ2-7; DNA: TGCAGTGCTTTCTCGGATGGCGGGCAGTACTTC; CDR3: CSAFSDGGQYF
D: NA; V: TRBV28; size: NA; J: TRBJ2-2; DNA: TGTGCCAGCAGTTTAACCGGGGAGCTGTTTTTT; CDR3: CASSLTGELFF
D: NA; V: TRBV6-5; size: NA; J: TRBJ1-6; DNA: TGTGCCAGCAGTTACTCAACTTCACCCCTCCACTTT; CDR3: CASSYSTSPLHF
D: TRBD1; V: TRBV11-2; size: NA; J: TRBJ2-5; DNA: TGTGCCAGCACCCAGGGGGCAGGGGGCGGCCAAGAGACCCAGTACTTC; CDR3: CASTQGAGGGQETQYF
D: NA; V: TRBV7-4; size: NA; J: TRBJ1-5; DNA: TGTGCCAGCAGCTTAGAGGGTCGGGGGGCTGGCTGTCAGCCCCAGCATTTT; CDR3: CASSLEGRGAGCQPQHF
D: NA; V: TRBV6-1; size: NA; J: TRBJ2-5; DNA: TGTGCCAGCCTTAGACTAGAAGGAAGGGAGACCCAGTACTTC; CDR3: CASLRLEGRETQYF
D: NA; V: TRBV15; size: once; J: TRBJ1-2; DNA: TGTGCCACCAGCAGAGAGCAGGGCGTTCCGATCGGCTACACCTTC; CDR3: CATSREQGVPIGYTF
D: NA; V: TRBV6-1; size: few; J: TRBJ1-3; DNA: TGTGCCAGCAGTCCCGGGACGTCGGGAAACACCATATATTTT; CDR3: CASSPGTSGNTIYF
D: TRBD1; V: TRBV6-5; size: NA; J: TRBJ2-2; DNA: TGTGCCAGCAGTTCTCCGCGGACAGGGCACACCGGGGAGCTGTTTTTT; CDR3: CASSSPRTGHTGELFF
D: TRBD1; V: TRBV7-9; size: NA; J: TRBJ2-1; DNA: TGTGCCAGCAGCATCATGACAGGGGCCTACAATGAGCAGTTCTTC; CDR3: CASSIMTGAYNEQFF
D: NA; V: TRBV21-1; size: NA; J: TRBJ1-5; DNA: TGTGCCAGCAGCAAAGAGAAGGGGAATCAGCCCCAGCATTTT; CDR3: CASSKEKGNQPQHF
D: NA; V: TRBV19; size: NA; J: TRBJ1-4; DNA: TGTGCCAGTAGTGGCACTGCAACTAATGAAAAACTGTTTTTT; CDR3: CASSGTATNEKLFF
D: NA; V: TRBV2; size: NA; J: TRBJ1-2; DNA: TGTGCCAGCAGTGGTGCCTTGTTCAGCTATGGCTACACCTTC; CDR3: CASSGALFSYGYTF
D: NA; V: TRBV19; size: NA; J: TRBJ2-7; DNA: TGTGCCAGTAGTCCAAGGCAGGGGACCTACGAGCAGTACTTC; CDR3: CASSPRQGTYEQYF
D: TRBD2; V: TRBV5-6; size: NA; J: TRBJ2-1; DNA: TGTGCCAGCAGCACCGGGACTAGCGTTCACAATGAGCAGTTCTTC; CDR3: CASSTGTSVHNEQFF
D: NA; V: TRBV7-6; size: NA; J: TRBJ2-2; DNA: TGTGCCAGCAGCTTAGAAAGGGTTTATGGCGGGGAGCTGTTTTTT; CDR3: CASSLERVYGGELFF
D: TRBD1; V: TRBV30; size: NA; J: TRBJ1-6; DNA: TGTGCCTGGAGTGCCTCGGCAGGGGGCTGGAATTCACCCCTCCACTTT; CDR3: CAWSASAGGWNSPLHF
D: TRBD2; V: TRBV5-1; size: NA; J: TRBJ2-3; DNA: TGCGCCAGCAGCTCGGGACTAGCGGGAGGCATACGCACAGATACGCAGTATTTT; CDR3: CASSSGLAGGIRTDTQYF
D: NA; V: TRBV5-1; size: NA; J: TRBJ1-2; DNA: TGCGCCAGCAGCCCCATCCGGGTAGGGGTTAACTATGGCTACACCTTC; CDR3: CASSPIRVGVNYGYTF
D: TRBD1; V: TRBV5-1; size: once; J: TRBJ2-7; DNA: TGCGCCAGCAGCTTGGTGGGGACAGCAAACGAGCAGTACTTC; CDR3: CASSLVGTANEQYF
D: NA; V: TRBV19; size: NA; J: TRBJ1-2; DNA: TGTGCCAGTAGTATTCGGGGACTGATAAACTATGGCTACACCTTC; CDR3: CASSIRGLINYGYTF
D: TRBD1; V: TRBV4-1; size: NA; J: TRBJ2-6; DNA: TGCGCCAGCAGCCAGGACAGGGGCTCTGGGGCCAACGTCCTGACTTTC; CDR3: CASSQDRGSGANVLTF
D: NA; V: TRBV4-1; size: NA; J: TRBJ1-1; DNA: TGCGCCAGCAGCCAAGATAGGGGACAAGCTGAAGCTTTCTTT; CDR3: CASSQDRGQAEAFF
D: TRBD2; V: TRBV4-1; size: NA; J: TRBJ2-7; DNA: TGCGCCAGTAGCGGGAGGGGGGCCGAGCAGTACTTC; CDR3: CASSGRGAEQYF
D: NA; V: TRBV4-2; size: NA; J: TRBJ2-2; DNA: TGTGCCAGCAGCCAAGATCAACAGGACACCGGGGAGCTGTTTTTT; CDR3: CASSQDQQDTGELFF
D: NA; V: TRBV2; size: NA; J: TRBJ2-7; DNA: TGTGCCAGCAGCCCCCCGTTATATCGGACGGCGATCTCCTACGAGCAGTACTTC; CDR3: CASSPPLYRTAISYEQYF
D: TRBD1; V: TRBV6-1; size: NA; J: TRBJ2-7; DNA: TGTGCCAGCAGTGAAGCGGCCAGGGGGAAATCCTACGAGCAGTACTTC; CDR3: CASSEAARGKSYEQYF
D: NA; V: TRBV6-5; size: NA; J: TRBJ2-1; DNA: TGTGCCAGCAGTTACTCAGCCCGGGGAAGCTACAATGAGCAGTTCTTC; CDR3: CASSYSARGSYNEQFF
D: NA; V: TRBV4-1; size: NA; J: TRBJ2-1; DNA: TGCGCCAGCAGCCAAGATAGCGATAATGAGCAGTTCTTC; CDR3: CASSQDSDNEQFF
D: TRBD2; V: TRBV5-4; size: NA; J: TRBJ2-5; DNA: TGTGCCAGCAGCCGGGGGACTAGCGAGACCCAGTACTTC; CDR3: CASSRGTSETQYF
D: NA; V: TRBV19; size: medium-sized; J: TRBJ1-1; DNA: TGTGCCTGTACAGGGTCGACTGAAGCTTTCTTT; CDR3: CACTGSTEAFF
D: NA; V: TRBV6-1; size: NA; J: TRBJ2-4; DNA: TGTGCCAGCAGTGATCAACAGGGTTCGTACATTCAGTACTTC; CDR3: CASSDQQGSYIQYF
D: TRBD2; V: TRBV9; size: NA; J: TRBJ2-5; DNA: TGTGCCAGCAGCGTAGCGGGAGGGAACCAAGAGACCCAGTACTTC; CDR3: CASSVAGGNQETQYF
D: NA; V: TRBV2; size: NA; J: TRBJ1-5; DNA: TGTGCCAGCAGTGTAACTACAGATGGGAATCAGCCCCAGCATTTT; CDR3: CASSVTTDGNQPQHF
D: TRBD1; V: TRBV6-5; size: once; J: TRBJ1-1; DNA: TGTGCCAGCAGTTACTATGGGCAGGGGGACACTGAAGCTTTCTTT; CDR3: CASSYYGQGDTEAFF
D: NA; V: TRBV7-6; size: NA; J: TRBJ2-3; DNA: TGTGCCAGCAGCCCGCTCTCAGGGCGGGCGGCAGATACGCAGTATTTT; CDR3: CASSPLSGRAADTQYF
D: NA; V: TRBV12-5; size: NA; J: TRBJ1-2; DNA: TGTGCTAGTGGTCCCCCCCCGGGGGGGACGGGCTACACCTTC; CDR3: CASGPPPGGTGYTF